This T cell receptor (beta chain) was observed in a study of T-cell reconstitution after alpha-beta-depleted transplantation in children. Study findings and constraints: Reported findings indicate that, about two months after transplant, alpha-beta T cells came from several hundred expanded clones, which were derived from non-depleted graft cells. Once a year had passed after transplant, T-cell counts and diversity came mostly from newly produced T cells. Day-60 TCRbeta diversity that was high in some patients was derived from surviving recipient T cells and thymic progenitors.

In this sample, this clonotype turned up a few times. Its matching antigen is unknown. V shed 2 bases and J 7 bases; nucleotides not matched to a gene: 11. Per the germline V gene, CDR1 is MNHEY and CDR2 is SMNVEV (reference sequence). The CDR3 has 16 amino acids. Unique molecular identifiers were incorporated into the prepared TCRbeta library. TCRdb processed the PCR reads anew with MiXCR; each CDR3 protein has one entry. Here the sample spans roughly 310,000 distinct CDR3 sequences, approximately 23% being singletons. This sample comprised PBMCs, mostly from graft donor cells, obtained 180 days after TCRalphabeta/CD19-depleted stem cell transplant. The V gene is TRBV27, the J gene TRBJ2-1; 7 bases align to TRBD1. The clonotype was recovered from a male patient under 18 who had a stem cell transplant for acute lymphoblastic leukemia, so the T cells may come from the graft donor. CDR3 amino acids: CASSLGTVGNWNEQFF. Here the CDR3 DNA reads TGTGCCAGCAGTTTAGGGACAGTGGGTAATTGGAATGAGCAGTTCTTC.